This entry lists 21 T cell receptor beta chains sequenced from one sample in a study of blood T cell repertoires in COVID-19. Clones were sequenced by immunoSEQ multiplex PCR, and TCRdb holds only the in-frame ones, with some missing. The table has about 400,000 clones, around 87% seen once. Input material: PBMCs or T cells enriched from blood (not recorded which). These receptors all stem from a woman in her fifties or sixties who had recovered from COVID-19.

This rearrangement joins TRBV19 to TRBJ2-7, with TRBD2 matching over 12 bases. Germline V lookup: CDR1 LNHDA, CDR2 SQIVND (reference sequence). V trimming: 6 bases; J trimming: 4 bases; junction bases outside the gene matches: 7. CDR3 length: 15 amino acids. DNA for the CDR3: TGTGCCAGTAGCAGGACTAGCGGGGAGAATTACGAGCAGTACTTC. It encodes CASSRTSGENYEQYF.

This clone was counted ten times or more. The chain links TRBV6-4 to TRBJ1-1; 11 bases agree with TRBD1. Germline values: CDR1 MRHNA, CDR2 SNTAGT. Germline trimming cut 6 bases from V and 4 bases from J; bases unmatched to any gene: 4. There are 14 residues in the CDR3. Written as DNA, the CDR3 is TGTGCCAGCAGCGCCGGGACAGGGGGCACTGAAGCTTTCTTT. This codes for CASSAGTGGTEAFF.

This clone was recorded only once. For the CDR3, the DNA is TGTGCCAGCAGTTTCTCAGGCTCCCCTAACTATGGCTACACCTTC. This sequence encodes CASSFSGSPNYGYTF. The chain uses TRBV27 and TRBJ1-2; D is undetermined. V lost 3 bases and J lost 0, with 11 bases in between. Germline V gives CDR1 MNHEY, CDR2 SMNVEV (reference sequence). This CDR3 has 15 amino acids.

The chain links TRBV7-9 to TRBJ1-1; D is ambiguous. V shed 1 base and J shed 4 bases, with 10 bases lying between them. The CDR3 is made up of 14 amino acids. Germline V gene lookup returns CDR1 SEHNR and CDR2 FQNEAQ (reference sequence). Written as DNA, the CDR3 is TGTGCCAGCAGCTTAGGGGCCCGGGGCACTGAAGCTTTCTTT. Protein: CASSLGARGTEAFF.

This clone was observed a handful of times. The chain employs TRBV3-1 (or the pseudogene TRBV3-2) and TRBJ1-6; D is perhaps TRBD1 (6 bases). The CDR3 totals 14 residues. CDR1 and CDR2 (germline): LGHDT, YNNKEL (reference sequence). The V end lost 5 bases, the J end lost 10 bases, and 15 bases lay between the germline ends. The CDR3 reads CASSYLQGKSPLHF. CDR3 DNA: TGTGCCAGCAGCTATCTACAGGGCAAGTCACCCCTCCACTTT.

J is TRBJ2-1 and V is TRBV7-9; 14 bases match TRBD2. The germline CDR1 and CDR2 sequences are SEHNR and FQNEAQ (reference sequence). V shed 4 bases, J shed 3 bases, and the junction held 5 bases outside the gene matches. The CDR3 extends over 17 amino acids. The CDR3 bases are TGTGCCAGCAGCTCTCTCGGGACTAGCGGGAGCTACAATGAGCAGTTCTTC. This gives the protein CASSSLGTSGSYNEQFF.

The chain employs TRBV12-3 or TRBV12-4 and TRBJ2-1; D not resolved. CDR3 size: 13 residues. Between the trimmed V and J ends, which lost 2 bases and 10 bases, there was a span of 12 bases. CDR3 in DNA: TGTGCCAGCAGTTTATCAAGGTTCGGGGAGCAGTTCTTC. It translates to CASSLSRFGEQFF.

The chain is built from TRBV18 and TRBJ2-2; 10 bases map to TRBD1. The CDR3 has 16 amino acids. The junction had 4 bases not matched to a gene; V was cut back by 3 bases and J by 3 bases. CDR1 KGHSH and CDR2 LQKENI come from the germline V gene. The CDR3: CASSPRQGADTGELFF. CDR3 nucleotide sequence: TGTGCCAGCTCACCGAGACAGGGGGCGGACACCGGGGAGCTGTTTTTT.

The rearrangement uses TRBV24-1 and TRBJ2-3; TRBD2 aligns across 8 bases. The germline gives CDR1 KGHDR, CDR2 SFDVKD. Germline trimming cut 5 bases from V and 2 bases from J; bases unmatched to any gene: 8. CDR3 length: 16 residues. This chain's CDR3 is CATSARAGENTDTQYF. The CDR3 nucleotides are TGTGCCACCAGTGCCCGAGCGGGGGAGAACACAGATACGCAGTATTTT.

The V and J genes are TRBV6-6 and TRBJ1-2; TRBD1 matches 8 bases. J lost 6 bases, V lost 5 bases, and 5 bases had no gene match. The CDR3 contains 13 residues. From germline, CDR1 is MNHNY and CDR2 SVGAGI (reference sequence). The CDR3 DNA reads as TGTGCCAGCAGTCCGACAGGGGCGGATGGCTACACCTTC. Protein sequence: CASSPTGADGYTF.

The V call is TRBV13, the J call TRBJ2-7; 10 bases align to TRBD1. Per germline, CDR1 PRHDT and CDR2 FYEKMQ (reference sequence). The CDR3 totals 17 residues. The trim removed 6 bases at V and 0 bases at J, leaving 11 bases unmatched. The CDR3 sequence is CASRRAEGQGSSYEQYF. The CDR3 bases are TGTGCCAGCAGAAGAGCCGAGGGACAGGGGAGCTCCTACGAGCAGTACTTC.

Remarks on this clone: The sample holds other DNA sequences that translate to the same CDR3. The chain combines TRBV7-9 with TRBJ1-5; D is undetermined. CDR1 SEHNR and CDR2 FQNEAQ come from the germline V gene (reference sequence). The V end lost 0 bases, the J end lost 2 bases, and 8 bases lay between the germline ends. The CDR3 is 15 amino acids. CDR3 nucleotides: TGTGCCAGCAGCTTAGCTGGTACAGGCAATCAGCCCCAGCATTTT. This sequence encodes CASSLAGTGNQPQHF. The whole variable domain, filled in from reference TRBV7-9 and TRBJ1-5, reads DTGVSQNPRHKITKRGQNVTFRCDPISEHNRLYWYRQTLGQGPEFLTYFQNEAQLEKSRLLSDRFSAERPKGSFSTLEIQRTEQGDSAMYLCASSLAGTGNQPQHFGDGTRLSIL.

The J gene is TRBJ1-1, the V gene TRBV7-2; D is possibly TRBD1 (5 bases). The CDR3 loop spans 15 amino acids. Germline V CDR1 and CDR2: SGHTA, FQGNSA. The V end lost 5 bases, the J end lost 1 base, and 14 bases lay between the germline ends. The CDR3 nucleotides read TGTGCCAGCAGCAATCAAGGGGATTCGAACACTGAAGCTTTCTTT. Protein product: CASSNQGDSNTEAFF.

The CDR3, as DNA: TGTGCCAGCAGCTTATTTGGACTGGATTCTTCCTATAATTCACCCCTCCACTTT. Amino acids: CASSLFGLDSSYNSPLHF. The V gene is TRBV7-2, the J gene TRBJ1-6; D is ambiguous. V was pared by 2 bases and J by 1 base, with 15 bases between. The CDR3 is 18 amino acids. From germline, CDR1 is SGHTA and CDR2 FQGNSA.

CDR3 region: CASSQDRRGNYGYTF. The CDR3 coding sequence is TGCGCCAGCAGCCAAGATCGAAGGGGGAACTATGGCTACACCTTC. The chain couples TRBV4-3 to TRBJ1-2; D might be TRBD1 (6 bases). Deletions cut 0 bases from V and 2 bases from J, with 10 bases between. This CDR3 is 15 amino acids long. Germline V gene data show CDR1 as LGHNA and CDR2 as YSLEER.

V and J are TRBV27 and TRBJ2-7, with 8 bases lining up with TRBD1. V was pared by 8 bases and J by 7 bases, with 4 bases of the junction left unmatched. The CDR3 has 11 amino acids. Germline CDR1 is MNHEY and CDR2 is SMNVEV (reference sequence). DNA for the CDR3: TGTGCCAGCTTCAGGGGGCAAGAGCAGTACTTC. Translated: CASFRGQEQYF.

The chain links TRBV2 to TRBJ2-7; D uncertain. The CDR3 covers 14 residues. V was shortened by 6 bases and J by 3 bases, with 15 bases between the two germline ends. Germline CDR1 SNHLY, CDR2 FYNNEI. CDR3 DNA: TGTGCCAGCAGGGAAAACCCCGGCGGCTACGAGCAGTACTTC. Its translation: CASRENPGGYEQYF.

The genes are TRBV12-3 or TRBV12-4 and TRBJ2-7, with D possibly being TRBD1 (6 bases). The CDR3 spans 13 residues. V was pared by 7 bases and J by 3 bases, with 13 bases between. CDR3: CASTGTLIYEQYF. In DNA form, the CDR3 reads TGTGCCAGCACAGGGACACTAATCTACGAGCAGTACTTC.

There are many counts of this clone. V gene TRBV12-3 or TRBV12-4 combines with J gene TRBJ1-2; D unresolved. Trimming cost V 6 bases and J 3 bases, with 8 bases left between them. This CDR3 is 12 amino acids long. The CDR3 spells CASSPTHYGYTF. The CDR3 DNA reads as TGTGCCAGCAGCCCAACACACTATGGCTACACCTTC.

This chain uses TRBV3-1 (or the pseudogene TRBV3-2) with TRBJ2-1; 8 bases map to TRBD2. Germline V gives CDR1 LGHDT, CDR2 YNNKEL (reference sequence). This CDR3 contains 15 residues. V lost 1 base to trimming and J lost 9 bases; unmatched junction nucleotides: 8. CDR3 amino acids: CASSQASGGGFEQFF. The CDR3 region has the DNA TGTGCCAGCAGCCAAGCCTCGGGCGGGGGGTTTGAGCAGTTCTTC.

The chain employs TRBV29-1 and TRBJ1-2; 9 bases map to TRBD1. CDR3 length equals 15 residues. Germline values: CDR1 SQVTM, CDR2 ANQGSEA. The J segment lost 0 bases and the V segment lost 6 bases, leaving 8 bases of the junction unmatched. The CDR3 is CSVAPWTGANYGYTF. DNA for the CDR3: TGCAGCGTAGCACCGTGGACAGGGGCTAACTATGGCTACACCTTC. Based on the CDR3 plus reference TRBV29-1 and TRBJ1-2, the full variable domain is SAVISQKPSRDICQRGTSLTIQCQVDSQVTMMFWYRQQPGQSLTLIATANQGSEATYESGFVIDKFPISRPNLTFSTLTVSNMSPEDSSIYLCSVAPWTGANYGYTFGSGTRLTVV.